The 2 T cell receptor beta chains given below trace back to one sample, sequenced in a study of human T cells and chemical hapten exposure. As to time point: patch test 1, 2 weeks after DPC sensitization. Treatment of the sample: therapeutic diphenylcyclopropenone sensitization with weekly scalp DPC. TCRdb recomputed calls from the RACE reads with MiXCR, one row per CDR3 protein. The table shows 74,000 or so distinct CDR3 sequences, with 12% occurring only once. Sequences were derived from whole blood, sampled in connection with sensitization to the hapten diphenylcyclopropenone (DPC). These receptors were collected from an older woman with alopecia areata. Some clones in this sample may be carry-over from other donors' samples.

This clonotype was observed at least ten times. V and J are TRBV9 and TRBJ2-2; D is unclear. CDR1 is SGDLS, CDR2 YYNGEE, per germline. CDR3 length: 12 residues. V lost 2 bases and J lost 6, with 5 bases in between. In DNA, the CDR3 is TGTGCCAGCAGCGTGGACGCCGGGGAGCTGTTTTTT. This gives the protein CASSVDAGELFF.

This clonotype came up many times. V gene TRBV9 combines with J gene TRBJ2-7; D is possibly TRBD1 (7 bases). Trimming removed 4 bases at V and 2 bases at J, with 13 bases between. The germline V gene encodes CDR1 SGDLS and CDR2 YYNGEE. The CDR3 has 14 residues. The CDR3: CASSPGGPTYEQYF. The DNA of the CDR3 is TGTGCCAGCAGCCCAGGGGGGCCCACCTACGAGCAGTACTTC. Filled out from reference TRBV9 and TRBJ2-7, the complete variable domain reads DSGVTQTPKHLITATGQRVTLRCSPRSGDLSVYWYQQSLDQGLQFLIQYYNGEERAKGNILERFSAQQFPDLHSELNLSSLELGDSALYFCASSPGGPTYEQYFGPGTRLTVT.